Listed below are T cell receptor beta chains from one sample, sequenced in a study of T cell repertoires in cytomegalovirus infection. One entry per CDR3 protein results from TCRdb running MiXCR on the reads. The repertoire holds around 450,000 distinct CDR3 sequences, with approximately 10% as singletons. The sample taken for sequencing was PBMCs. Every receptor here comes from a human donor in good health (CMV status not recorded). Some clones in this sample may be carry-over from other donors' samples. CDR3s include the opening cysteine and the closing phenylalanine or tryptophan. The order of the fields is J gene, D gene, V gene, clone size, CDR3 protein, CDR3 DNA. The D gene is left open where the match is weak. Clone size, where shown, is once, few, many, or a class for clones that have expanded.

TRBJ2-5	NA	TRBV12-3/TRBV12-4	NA	CASSLTWETQYF	TGTGCCAGCAGCCTAACGTGGGAGACCCAGTACTTC
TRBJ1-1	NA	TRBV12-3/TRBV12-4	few	CASNNLGQEAFF	TGTGCCAGCAACAACCTTGGGCAGGAAGCTTTCTTT
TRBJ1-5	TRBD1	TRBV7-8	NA	CASSSQRQGTGPQHF	TGTGCCAGCAGCTCTCAGCGACAGGGGACTGGGCCCCAGCATTTT
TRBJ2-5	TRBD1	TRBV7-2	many	CASSLNRDRGETQYF	TGTGCCAGCAGCCTTAACCGGGACAGGGGGGAGACCCAGTACTTC
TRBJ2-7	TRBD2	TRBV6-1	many	CASSVLAGGPYEQYF	TGTGCCAGCAGTGTCCTAGCGGGAGGGCCCTACGAGCAGTACTTC
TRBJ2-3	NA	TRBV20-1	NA	CSAPARPSTDTQYF	TGCAGTGCTCCCGCAAGACCGTCCACAGATACGCAGTATTTT
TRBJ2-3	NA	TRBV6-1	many	CASSEVRDTQYF	TGTGCCAGCAGTGAAGTTCGAGATACGCAGTATTTT
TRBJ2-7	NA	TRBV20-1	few	CSARPGELLGYEQYF	TGCAGTGCTAGGCCGGGGGAACTCTTGGGTTACGAGCAGTACTTC
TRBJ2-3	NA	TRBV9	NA	CASSVVGGTDTQYF	TGTGCCAGCAGCGTAGTCGGAGGCACAGATACGCAGTATTTT
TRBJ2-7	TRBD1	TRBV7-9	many	CASSLADRVGEQYF	TGTGCCAGCAGCTTAGCGGACAGGGTAGGCGAGCAGTACTTC
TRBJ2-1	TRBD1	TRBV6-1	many	CASSPGTGRWSYEQFF	TGTGCCAGCAGTCCCGGGACAGGGCGCTGGAGCTATGAGCAGTTCTTC
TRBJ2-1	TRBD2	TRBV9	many	CASSVGRLAGVNEQFF	TGTGCCAGCAGCGTAGGCCGACTAGCGGGAGTGAATGAGCAGTTCTTC
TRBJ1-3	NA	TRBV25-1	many	CASSDVNSGNTIYF	TGTGCCAGCAGTGACGTTAACTCTGGAAACACCATATATTTT
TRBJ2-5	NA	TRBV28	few	CASSPPPTPQQETQYF	TGTGCCAGCAGCCCCCCCCCGACTCCCCAACAAGAGACCCAGTACTTC
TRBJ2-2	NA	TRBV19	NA	CAGRADLTTGELFF	TGTGCCGGTAGAGCGGACCTTACCACCGGGGAGCTGTTTTTT
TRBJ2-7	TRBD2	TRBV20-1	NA	CSARGLAGENF	TGCAGTGCTAGAGGCCTAGCGGGAGAAAACTTC
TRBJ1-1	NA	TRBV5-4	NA	CAGGWGNTEAFF	TGTGCCGGGGGATGGGGTAACACTGAAGCTTTCTTT
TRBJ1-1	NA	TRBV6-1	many	CASTADRNTEAFF	TGTGCCAGCACCGCCGACAGGAACACTGAAGCTTTCTTT
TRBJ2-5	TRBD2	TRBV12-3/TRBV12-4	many	CASRSGLAGQETQYF	TGTGCCAGCAGATCAGGACTAGCGGGCCAAGAGACCCAGTACTTC
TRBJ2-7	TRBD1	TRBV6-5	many	CASSYGDRDFEQYF	TGTGCCAGCAGTTACGGCGACAGGGATTTCGAGCAGTACTTC
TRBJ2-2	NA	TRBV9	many	CASSGGGLNTGELFF	TGTGCCAGCAGCGGGGGGGGCCTGAACACCGGGGAGCTGTTTTTT
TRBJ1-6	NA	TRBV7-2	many	CASSLGAGSPLHF	TGTGCCAGCAGCTTAGGAGCGGGATCACCCCTCCACTTT
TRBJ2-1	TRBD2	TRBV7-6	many	CASSLERGDNEQFF	TGTGCCAGCAGCTTAGAGCGGGGGGACAATGAGCAGTTCTTC
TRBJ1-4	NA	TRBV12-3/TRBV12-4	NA	CASTGTGEKLFF	TGTGCCAGCACCGGTACTGGGGAAAAACTGTTTTTT
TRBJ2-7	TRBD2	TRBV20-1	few	CSASGRIHEQYF	TGCAGTGCTAGCGGGAGGATCCACGAGCAGTACTTC
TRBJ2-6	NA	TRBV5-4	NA	CASRPGLVKLAGANVLTF	TGTGCCAGCAGACCCGGACTCGTTAAGCTGGCTGGGGCCAACGTCCTGACTTTC
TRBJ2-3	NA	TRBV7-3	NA	CASSLRPRDTQYF	TGTGCCAGCAGCTTACGTCCCCGAGATACGCAGTATTTT
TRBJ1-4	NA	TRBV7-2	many	CASSLGPGRGEKLFF	TGTGCCAGCAGCTTAGGACCCGGCCGAGGGGAAAAACTGTTTTTT
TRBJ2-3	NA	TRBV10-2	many	CASKEGAARDTQYF	TGCGCCAGCAAGGAGGGGGCAGCGAGAGATACGCAGTATTTT
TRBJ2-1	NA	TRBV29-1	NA	CSVEVSSYNEQFF	TGCAGCGTTGAAGTGAGCTCCTACAATGAGCAGTTCTTC
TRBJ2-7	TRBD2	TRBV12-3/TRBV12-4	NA	CASSLGTSGRPTTGEQYF	TGTGCCAGCAGTCTCGGGACTAGCGGGAGACCTACTACGGGCGAGCAGTACTTC
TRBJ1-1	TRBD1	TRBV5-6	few	CASSWLTGGGTEAFF	TGTGCCAGCAGCTGGTTGACAGGGGGAGGAACTGAAGCTTTCTTT
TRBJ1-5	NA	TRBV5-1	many	CASSLSPLQPQHF	TGCGCCAGCAGCTTATCCCCCCTTCAGCCCCAGCATTTT